This T cell receptor beta chain was identified during a study of shared clonotypes between healthy human individuals. General study results and limits: The donor pool, a small one, limited the genetic and exposure-history diversity represented.

CDR3 length: 13 amino acids. Trimming removed 2 bases from V and 6 bases from J, with 8 bases in between. Germline CDR1 reads GTSNPN; CDR2 reads SVGIG (reference sequence). Donation came from healthy HIV-negative adults that had no recent acute infections or vaccinations. In replicate PCRs of sorted subsets, roughly 190 ng DNA, about 30,000 T cell genomes, was used. Profiling relied on immunoSEQ multiplex PCR, and the TCRdb table lists in-frame clones only, not all of them. Found here are over 2 million clones, 95% of them singletons; the top ten hold roughly 0.13%. Of note for this clone: No antigen is known for it.

This clonotype was obtained from a man between 18 and 35 years old in good health. The source material was naive CD4+ T cells sorted from blood. The subset denotes: CD45RA+ positively selected. V usage is TRBV30 and J usage is TRBJ1-6; D ambiguous. CDR3 DNA: TGTGCCTGGAGTATGGAAAGTAATTCACCCCTCCACTTT. Translation gives CAWSMESNSPLHF.